This TCR beta chain came from a study of T cell responses to AZD1222 COVID-19 vaccine. Findings and limits, study-wide: The donor group comprised mostly white British people and more females; the analysis possibly underestimated clonal diversity.

The CDR3 is 13 residues long. Germline CDR1 and CDR2: SGHAT and FQNNGV. V was trimmed by 3 bases and J by 7 bases, leaving 11 bases between them. About this clone itself: Its antigen remains unidentified.

The method was immunoSEQ multiplex PCR; TCRdb's version includes in-frame clones alone and lacks a portion of them. The repertoire includes 150,000 to 200,000 clones, 93% of them detected once, and 3% to 5% sits in the top ten. This material consisted of peripheral blood, taken on day 0 of AZD1222 vaccination. This TCR derives from an adult in good health. The chain is built from TRBV11-2 and TRBJ2-3; D gene ambiguous. CDR3 region: CASSLVPPNTQYF. The CDR3 region has the DNA TGTGCCAGCAGCTTGGTCCCCCCAAATACGCAGTATTTT.